This TCR beta chain came from a study of T cells in localized non-small cell lung cancer. Findings of the study overall: Of the top 100 tumor clones, median approximately 50 were in adjacent lung, 25 to 35 among its top 100. Heterogeneity stays possible, as sequencing covered only one tumor region. Uninvolved adjacent lung showed peak T cell clonality, exceeding tumor. An association was observed between higher blood T cell density and longer overall survival.

About this clone itself: The antigen remains undetermined. The sample contains more than one DNA sequence encoding this CDR3.

The ends lost 6 bases at V and 7 bases at J; junction bases unmatched: 11. CDR3 length equals 15 residues. The germline V gene encodes CDR1 MNHEY and CDR2 SVGAGI. Clones were read by immunoSEQ multiplex PCR, and TCRdb kept only the in-frame ones, dropping some. The table has 15,000 or so clones, about 87% seen once; the top ten hold under 35%. This TCR was recovered from a male donor at least 60 years old with stage II lung adenocarcinoma. The sample in question was peripheral blood mononuclear cells, obtained before any cancer treatment. The chain employs TRBV6-5 and TRBJ1-4; 7 bases are a match to TRBD1. The CDR3 sequence is CASRLRGQGVEKLFF. The CDR3 region has the DNA TGTGCCAGCAGGCTAAGGGGGCAAGGGGTTGAAAAACTGTTTTTT.